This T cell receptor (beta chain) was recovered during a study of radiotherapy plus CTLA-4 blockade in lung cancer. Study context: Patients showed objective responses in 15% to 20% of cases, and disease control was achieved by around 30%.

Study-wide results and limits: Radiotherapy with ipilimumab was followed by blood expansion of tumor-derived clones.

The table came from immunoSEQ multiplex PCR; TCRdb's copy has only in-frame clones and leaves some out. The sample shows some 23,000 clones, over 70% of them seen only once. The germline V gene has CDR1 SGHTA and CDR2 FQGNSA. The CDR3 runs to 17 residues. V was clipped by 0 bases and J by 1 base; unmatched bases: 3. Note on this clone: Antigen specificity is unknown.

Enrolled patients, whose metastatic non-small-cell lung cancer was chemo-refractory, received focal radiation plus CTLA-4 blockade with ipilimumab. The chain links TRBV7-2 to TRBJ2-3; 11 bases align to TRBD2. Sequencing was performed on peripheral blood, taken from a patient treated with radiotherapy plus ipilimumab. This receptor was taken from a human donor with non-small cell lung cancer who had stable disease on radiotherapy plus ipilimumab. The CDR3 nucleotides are TGTGCCAGCAGCTTAGCAGTGGGACTAGCGGGCACAGATACGCAGTATTTT. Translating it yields CASSLAVGLAGTDTQYF.